This passage covers 19 T cell receptor delta chains from one sample sequenced in a study of γδ T cells in repeated Plasmodium falciparum infection. TCRdb made new clone calls on the multiplex PCR reads using CATT. In the table there are around 82,000 delta-chain clones, over 1.3% of which are singletons. Gammadelta T cells were flow-sorted from PBMC into Vgamma9/Vdelta2+ and Vdelta2-negative populations for bulk analysis. Input material: gamma-delta T cells from blood. The receptor set was obtained from a pool of human donors (malaria-infected and uninfected, not separated).

This clone was counted at least ten times. A far more abundant clone sits one base away, making this likely a read error. This specimen includes other DNA sequences encoding the same CDR3. V and J are TRDV2 and TRDJ1; 9 nucleotides line up with TRDD3. CDR1 GEAIGNYY and CDR2 EKD come from the germline V gene. There are 20 residues in the CDR3. The J segment lost 5 bases and the V segment lost 3 bases, leaving 24 bases of the junction unmatched. The CDR3 region is CACDGGATRTGGYKVDKLIF. The CDR3 DNA sequence: TGTGCCTGTGACGGGGGCGCCACTCGTACCGGGGGATACAAAGTTGATAAACTCATCTTT.

Regarding this clone: This DNA's translation differs at residue 3 from TCRdb's protein, which comes from a much larger clone; a read error is likely, and the protein shown is translated from the DNA. The rearrangement joins TRDV1 to TRDJ1, with D perhaps given as TRDD2 or TRDD3 (5 bases each). Matching the DNA to germline supplied the J gene, which TCRdb does not give. The CDR3 extends over 11 amino acids. In germline, CDR1 is TSWWSYY, CDR2 QGS. The V and J ends lost 11 bases and 7 bases respectively, with 14 bases between them. This CDR3 is CAFLIRGKLIF. Written as DNA, the CDR3 is TGTGCTTTCCTTATACGGGGTAAACTCATCTTT.

As regards this clone: This DNA's translation differs at residue 7 from TCRdb's protein, which comes from a much larger clone; a read error is likely, and the protein shown is translated from the DNA. V and J are TRDV2 and TRDJ1; perhaps TRDD3 as D (6 bases). Since TCRdb gives no J gene, matching the DNA to germline was used here to assign it. Trimming removed 2 bases from V and 2 bases from J, with 14 bases in between. The CDR3 totals 15 residues. Germline assignment: CDR1 GEAIGNYY and CDR2 EKD. CDR3 amino acids: CACDSVRDRTDKLIF. Here the CDR3 DNA reads TGTGCCTGTGACAGCGTGAGGGATAGGACCGATAAACTCATCTTT.

This clone came up a few times. TCRdb assigns this DNA the protein of a much larger clone, which departs from its translation at residue 10; this likely reflects a read error, and the protein shown comes from translating the DNA. This rearrangement joins TRDV1 to TRDJ1; 10 positions agree with TRDD3. TCRdb records no J gene; here it was assigned by comparing the DNA to germline. The CDR3 extends over 22 amino acids. Germline assignment: CDR1 TSWWSYY and CDR2 QGS. The ends lost 0 bases at V and 0 bases at J; junction bases unmatched: 19. This CDR3 is CALGELGPLEVLGDPNTDKLIF. DNA of the CDR3: TGTGCTCTTGGGGAACTTGGCCCTCTCGAAGTACTGGGGGATCCGAACACCGATAAACTCATCTTT.

As to this clone: One base separates it from a far larger clone, so it is likely a read error. In the same sample, other DNA sequences code for this CDR3. The V call is TRDV1, the J call TRDJ3, with 10 positions matching TRDD3. As TCRdb names no J gene, one was assigned here on the basis of a DNA match to germline. Germline V gene data show CDR1 as TSWWSYY and CDR2 as QGS. V lost 0 bases and J lost 3; bases outside the gene matches: 5. The CDR3 has 19 residues. The CDR3 protein is CALGELGGYANWDTRQMFF. In DNA form, the CDR3 reads TGTGCTCTTGGGGAACTAGGGGGATACGCGAACTGGGACACCCGACAGATGTTTTTC.

This clone occurred many times. V is TRDV1 and J is TRDJ1, with D perhaps matching TRDD3 (5 bases). Trimming pared 0 bases from V and 0 bases from J, leaving 17 bases between. CDR1 and CDR2 (germline): TSWWSYY, QGS. The CDR3 length is 18 residues. CDR3 protein: CALGELEYVGLYTDKLIF. CDR3 coding DNA: TGTGCTCTTGGGGAACTAGAATACGTCGGTTTGTACACCGATAAACTCATCTTT.

This clone was found many times. TCRdb lists the protein of a much larger clone for this DNA, which differs at residue 7, so this is likely a read error; the protein given here is translated from the DNA itself. The gene calls are TRDV1 and TRDJ1; tentatively, D is TRDD2 or TRDD3 (6 bases each). This CDR3 has 21 amino acids. Trimming removed 4 bases from V and 0 bases from J, with 30 bases in between. In germline, CDR1 is TSWWSYY, CDR2 QGS. The CDR3 DNA sequence: TGTGCTCTTGGGGGGCACGGAGGTCCTACGCCCTGGGGAGAGTACACCGATAAACTCATCTTT. Its translation is CALGGHGGPTPWGEYTDKLIF.

V gene TRDV1 combines with J gene TRDJ1, with 7 bases lining up with TRDD3. Germline matching of the DNA provided the J gene here, since TCRdb leaves it blank. CDR3 size: 19 residues. The V and J ends lost 5 bases and 0 bases, in that order; junction bases with no gene match: 18. CDR1 and CDR2 from the germline V gene are TSWWSYY and QGS. The CDR3 sequence: CALGTFFRTTGVYTDKLIF. Written as DNA, the CDR3 is TGTGCTCTTGGGACTTTCTTCCGAACTACTGGGGTCTACACCGATAAACTCATCTTT.

The sample holds a few counts of this clone. The chain combines TRDV1 with TRDJ1; D not resolved. TCRdb records no J gene; here it was assigned by comparing the DNA to germline. The CDR3 sequence is 16 residues long. Germline CDR1 TSWWSYY, CDR2 QGS. V was pared by 4 bases and J by 1 base, with 16 bases between. The CDR3 here is CALGADFYRFTDKLIF. CDR3 DNA: TGTGCTCTTGGGGCGGACTTTTACCGGTTCACCGATAAACTCATCTTT.

This clone was seen more than once but under ten times. A far larger clone is a single base away, which makes a read error likely. At the DNA level, this CDR3 is encoded by other sequences in the same sample as well. This chain joins TRDV2 and TRDJ1; unclear D gene. TCRdb gives no J gene; it was assigned here by matching the DNA to germline. V shed 0 bases and J shed 5 bases, with 15 bases lying between them. This CDR3 has 15 residues. CDR1 and CDR2 (germline): GEAIGNYY, EKD. CDR3 protein: CACDTVGTQGDKLIF. In DNA form, the CDR3 reads TGTGCCTGTGACACCGTGGGAACCCAAGGGGATAAACTCATCTTT.

A few counts support this clone. Translating this DNA gives a protein that differs at residue 12 from the TCRdb one, which belongs to a much larger clone; a read error is likely, and the protein shown is this translation. The chain is built from TRDV2 and TRDJ1; 9 nucleotides agree with TRDD3. Trimming removed 6 bases from V and 4 bases from J; junction bases left unmatched: 17. CDR1 is GEAIGNYY and CDR2 is EKD in the germline V gene. The length of the CDR3 is 17 residues. DNA of the CDR3: TGTGCCTGTAACTATCTGGGGGATCAAGGGTACATCGATAAACTCATCTTT. Translating it yields CACNYLGDQGYIDKLIF.

This clone turned up a few times. One base separates it from a far larger clone, so it is likely a read error. Other nucleotide sequences from this sample produce the same CDR3. V gene TRDV2 combines with J gene TRDJ2, with 7 bases identical to TRDD3. The J gene, not given by TCRdb, was assigned here from a germline match of the nucleotide sequence. J gave up 10 bases and V 1 base, and 8 bases lay outside the gene matches. The CDR3 has 14 amino acids. CDR1 GEAIGNYY and CDR2 EKD come from the germline V gene. The CDR3 is CACDTSGNWGQLFF. CDR3 bases: TGTGCCTGTGACACTTCAGGGAACTGGGGACAACTCTTCTTT.

This clone was detected only a few times. The chain links TRDV1 to TRDJ1; 10 positions agree with TRDD3. TCRdb leaves out the J gene; it was filled in here by matching the DNA to germline. The junction had 21 bases not matched to a gene; V was cut back by 2 bases and J by 3 bases. The CDR3 extends over 21 amino acids. Germline CDR1 and CDR2: TSWWSYY and QGS. The CDR3 here is CALGECTYGGYACRMADKLIF. The DNA for the CDR3 is TGTGCTCTTGGGGAATGTACCTACGGGGGATACGCGTGTCGTATGGCCGATAAACTCATCTTT.

Remarks on this clone: The protein TCRdb gives is from a much larger clone and does not agree with this DNA's translation at residue 4, likely a read error; the protein shown here comes from the DNA. This chain uses TRDV1 with TRDJ1, with D tentatively TRDD3 (5 bases). This CDR3 has 19 amino acids. Germline V CDR1 and CDR2: TSWWSYY, QGS. CDR3 in DNA: TGTGCTCTTTGGGAAACGTGGGGTCCCTCAGGGAAGTACACCGATAAACTCATCTTT. Encoded protein: CALWETWGPSGKYTDKLIF.

Remarks on this clone: A read error is the likely source, as a far larger clone sits one nucleotide away. Other DNA sequences in this specimen translate into the identical CDR3. This rearrangement joins TRDV2 to TRDJ1; D gene unclear. This CDR3 is 16 amino acids long. Per germline, CDR1 GEAIGNYY and CDR2 EKD. The CDR3 here is CACDHLDYAYTDKLIF. For the CDR3, the DNA is TGTGCCTGTGACCACCTGGATTACGCGTACACCGATAAGCTCATCTTT.

This clone was counted only a few times. The translation of this DNA and the TCRdb protein of a much larger clone differ at residue 23, probably owing to a read error; the protein shown here is translated from the DNA. In nucleotides, the CDR3 is TGTGCTCTTGGGAACAACCCGCCTTCCTACCTAATCTGGGGGATACGCGAGAATGGGGAAACCGATGAACTCATCTTT. It encodes CALGNNPPSYLIWGIRENGETDELIF. The chain carries TRDV1 and TRDJ1; 12 positions match TRDD3. TCRdb gives no J gene; it was assigned here by matching the DNA to germline. The CDR3 loop spans 26 amino acids. Germline V gene sequence: CDR1 TSWWSYY, CDR2 QGS.

Comment on this clone: The protein TCRdb lists belongs to a much larger clone and differs from this DNA's translation at residue 4, which points to a read error; the protein shown is made from the DNA. This rearrangement joins TRDV1 to TRDJ1, with a tentative D call TRDD3 (6 bases). TCRdb lists no J gene, so it was determined here by aligning the DNA to germline. With 7 bases removed from V and 1 base from J, the gap between germline ends came to 28 bases. The CDR3 covers 19 residues. Germline-derived CDR1 and CDR2 are TSWWSYY and QGS. CDR3 region: CALALFPLAGGATTDKLIF. The DNA of the CDR3 is TGTGCTCTTGCGCTCTTCCCCCTCGCGGGGGGAGCGACCACCGATAAACTCATCTTT.

This clone has at least ten counts. Other DNA sequences of this sample code for an identical CDR3. The V and J genes are TRDV2 and TRDJ1; 9 bases match TRDD3. Trimming took 0 bases from V and 0 from J; bases not matched to a gene: 28. This CDR3 has 24 amino acids. Germline assignment: CDR1 GEAIGNYY and CDR2 EKD. DNA of the CDR3: TGTGCCTGTGACACCGTTCAGTTTATCTCTAAACTGGGGGACAGCCACGGGTACACCGATAAACTCATCTTT. Translation gives CACDTVQFISKLGDSHGYTDKLIF.

In its sample, this clone is medium-sized. Additional DNA sequences in this sample encode the identical CDR3. The V gene is TRDV1, the J gene TRDJ1; possible D gene TRDD3, 5 bases. Germline V lookup: CDR1 TSWWSYY, CDR2 QGS. The CDR3 totals 18 residues. Trimming shortened V by 0 bases and J by 0 bases, and 17 bases separated the two germline ends. The CDR3 DNA is TGTGCTCTTGGGGAACTAGTTCCCTGGGAGCCGTACACCGATAAACTCATCTTT. As protein: CALGELVPWEPYTDKLIF.